Sequencing of this T cell receptor (beta chain) was carried out in a study of PD-L1 blockade in urothelial cancer. As for the study in general: The patients' atezolizumab therapy, 1,200 mg intravenously every 3 weeks, started in about 2014. Blood was subjected to analysis at 3 weeks (second dose) and 6 weeks following treatment start. Study-wide results and caveats: Durable-benefit cases showed more tumor-associated blood clone expansion at 3 weeks.

Synthetic TCR analog templates were added to each PCR reaction. Sequencing was performed with immunoSEQ multiplex PCR; in TCRdb, only in-frame clones are kept and a portion is missing. The profile shows tens of thousands of clones, 70% to 90% of them singletons. The CDR3 contains 16 residues. CDR1 and CDR2 from the germline V gene are MNHEY and SMNVEV (reference sequence). J was trimmed by 0 bases and V by 6 bases; bases with no gene match: 8. This clone appeared a few times. The antigen is unknown. Sample time point: peripheral blood 6 weeks after treatment start. This chain uses TRBV27 with TRBJ2-1; TRBD2 agrees at 7 bases. The TCR comes from a man in his 70s with urothelial cancer. This sample comprised PBMCs, obtained around atezolizumab (anti-PD-L1) treatment. Here the CDR3 DNA reads TGTGCCAGCAGGCGATTTGGCGGGAGCTCCTACAATGAGCAGTTCTTC. It codes for CASRRFGGSSYNEQFF.